This T cell receptor beta chain came from a study of cytomegalovirus exposure and HLA in healthy donors. Of note for this clone: Antigen specificity is unknown.

Study-level findings and limits: V- and J-gene trimming of TCR beta was linked (in a later analysis) to a missense DCLRE1C variant. In vitro data verified three CMV-associated chains as specific for CMV antigens. The classifier, whose performance was assessed in both the original and validation cohorts, reportedly diagnosed cytomegalovirus status with high specificity and sensitivity.

This CDR3 has 20 amino acids. Germline V CDR1 and CDR2: ENHRY, SYGVKD. The V end was cut by 2 bases, the J end by 0 bases, with 23 bases between. PCR was performed using 60 Vbeta and 13 Jbeta primers. Authors' analysis steps: Approximately 9.9 million of 80 million or so unique TCR beta chains were shared, per a later count. Only in-frame clones appear in the TCRdb table, and some are missing; sequencing was by immunoSEQ multiplex PCR. The V and J calls and clone size come from that table; D and trimming were worked out from the DNA. The data contain 200,000 to 250,000 clones, roughly 80% of them singletons.

This receptor was taken from a man between 25 and 39 years old in good health and CMV-seronegative. Sequencing was done on a sample of PBMCs. The chain has TRBV10-3 and TRBJ1-3, with no clear D. The CDR3 DNA reads TGTGCCATCAGTGAGCCCCGGGGAAAGGACGGAGATCCCTCTGGAAACACCATATATTTT. This gives the protein CAISEPRGKDGDPSGNTIYF.